The 17 T cell receptor beta chains listed next were all sequenced from one sample in a study of technical replicates of blood from a handful of donors. Repertoires were generated with immunoSEQ multiplex PCR, while TCRdb's copy carries only in-frame clones and drops some. The sample has under 100,000 clones; 95% are singletons. What was sequenced was T cells isolated from PBMCs. Every receptor here comes from a human donor in good health.

The chain combines TRBV5-1 with TRBJ1-2; the match to TRBD1 covers 8 bases. Trimming cost V 4 bases and J 8 bases; bases outside gene matches: 16. The CDR3 has 16 residues. Per germline, CDR1 SGHRS and CDR2 YFSETQ. This CDR3 reads CASSHNPDRALLGYTF. CDR3 sequence (DNA): TGCGCCAGCAGCCACAACCCGGACAGGGCGCTTTTGGGCTACACCTTC.

The chain links TRBV19 to TRBJ2-1, with D possibly matching TRBD1 (5 bases). The CDR3 has 13 amino acids. The germline V and J ends were trimmed by 9 bases and 4 bases, with 13 bases remaining between them. From germline, CDR1 is LNHDA and CDR2 SQIVND (reference sequence). The CDR3 reads CASSRKGYNEQFF. CDR3 in DNA: TGTGCCAGCTCCCGGAAGGGGTACAATGAGCAGTTCTTC.

The rearrangement uses TRBV9 and TRBJ1-2, with 11 bases that match TRBD1. The CDR3 loop spans 13 amino acids. The V and J ends lost 2 bases and 14 bases, in that order; junction bases with no gene match: 8. Germline assignment: CDR1 SGDLS and CDR2 YYNGEE. The CDR3 DNA reads TGTGCCAGCAGCGTCGGTGGACAGGGGGCTGTAACCTTC. This encodes CASSVGGQGAVTF.

V is TRBV5-8 and J is TRBJ2-1; 7 bases line up with TRBD1. This CDR3 spans 15 amino acids. CDR1 and CDR2 from the germline V gene are SGHTS and YDEGEE. V lost 0 bases and J lost 1; bases outside the gene matches: 1. The CDR3 DNA is TGTGCCAGCAGCTTGGGACAGGGATCCTACAATGAGCAGTTCTTC. It codes for CASSLGQGSYNEQFF.

This clone showed up just once. The chain recombines TRBV30 with TRBJ2-1; 7 positions agree with TRBD2. CDR1 and CDR2 (germline): GTSNPN, SVGIG (reference sequence). The CDR3 covers 12 residues. The V gene end was trimmed by 4 bases and the J gene end by 5 bases; junction bases not matched to a gene: 2. The CDR3 sequence is CAWTGGNNEQFF. CDR3 coding DNA: TGTGCCTGGACGGGGGGTAACAATGAGCAGTTCTTC. Full variable domain (remainder filled in from reference TRBV30 and TRBJ2-1): SQTIHQWPATLVQPVGSPLSLECTVEGTSNPNLYWYRQAAGRGLQLLFYSVGIGQISSEVPQNLSASRPQDRQFILSSKKLLLSDSGFYLCAWTGGNNEQFFGPGTRLTVL.

V is TRBV5-1 and J is TRBJ2-5; 11 bases agree with TRBD2. CDR1 is SGHRS, CDR2 YFSETQ, per germline. J was trimmed by 5 bases and V by 4 bases; bases with no gene match: 13. CDR3 length: 17 residues. In DNA, the CDR3 is TGCGCCAGCAGCCCCAACATAGCGGGAGGGCAGGAGGAGACCCAGTACTTC. The encoded protein is CASSPNIAGGQEETQYF.

V usage is TRBV27 and J usage is TRBJ1-1; D possibly corresponds to TRBD1 (6 bases). Trimming cost V 6 bases and J 0 bases, with 14 bases left between them. Germline V gene data show CDR1 as MNHEY and CDR2 as SMNVEV (reference sequence). CDR3 length: 15 residues. CDR3 sequence: CASSRGGGMNTEAFF. Here the CDR3 DNA reads TGTGCCAGCAGCCGGGGAGGGGGGATGAACACTGAAGCTTTCTTT.

The chain couples TRBV19 to TRBJ2-7, with a tentative D call TRBD2 (6 bases). The length of the CDR3 is 14 residues. Per germline, CDR1 LNHDA and CDR2 SQIVND (reference sequence). V was trimmed by 2 bases and J by 4 bases, leaving 12 bases between them. The CDR3 reads CASSITQGGYEQYF. The CDR3 DNA follows: TGTGCCAGTAGTATAACCCAGGGAGGTTACGAGCAGTACTTC.

The chain employs TRBV7-9 and TRBJ2-5; D is possibly TRBD1 (6 bases). The germline V gene has CDR1 SEHNR and CDR2 FQNEAQ (reference sequence). Deletions cut 6 bases from V and 1 base from J, with 9 bases between. The CDR3 is 13 amino acids. CDR3 DNA sequence: TGTGCCAGCAGATCAGGGGTCCAAGAGACCCAGTACTTC. Residues: CASRSGVQETQYF.

J is TRBJ2-2 and V is TRBV5-4, with TRBD1 as a possible D gene (5 bases). Per germline, CDR1 SGHNT and CDR2 YYREEE (reference sequence). The CDR3 is 12 residues long. The V gene lost 5 bases and the J gene lost 6 bases, with 8 bases spanning the gap. CDR3 protein: CASRQGPGELFF. CDR3 bases: TGTGCCAGCAGGCAGGGTCCCGGGGAGCTGTTTTTT.

This chain connects TRBV7-9 to TRBJ1-2, with D possibly TRBD1 on 6 matching bases. There are 15 residues in the CDR3. CDR1 and CDR2 from the germline V gene are SEHNR and FQNEAQ (reference sequence). The ends were cut back, 1 base at V and 8 bases at J, with 17 bases in the middle. The CDR3 DNA follows: TGTGCCAGCAGCTTAGGGGGACAAGGGGGAGTCGGCTACACCTTC. Translation gives CASSLGGQGGVGYTF.

This chain connects TRBV9 to TRBJ1-1; TRBD1 matches 9 bases. V shed 2 bases, J shed 2 bases, and the junction held 4 bases outside the gene matches. This CDR3 spans 15 amino acids. Germline CDR1 SGDLS, CDR2 YYNGEE. The CDR3 nucleotides are TGTGCCAGCAGCGTGGGGGACAGGGAAAACACTGAAGCTTTCTTT. The encoded protein is CASSVGDRENTEAFF. Based on the CDR3 plus reference TRBV9 and TRBJ1-1, the full variable domain is DSGVTQTPKHLITATGQRVTLRCSPRSGDLSVYWYQQSLDQGLQFLIQYYNGEERAKGNILERFSAQQFPDLHSELNLSSLELGDSALYFCASSVGDRENTEAFFGQGTRLTVV.

The J gene is TRBJ1-5, the V gene TRBV5-3, with unresolved D. TRBV5-3 is an ORF, and what it does is uncertain. Trimming removed 4 bases at V and 9 bases at J, with 20 bases between. This CDR3 region has 15 residues. The CDR3 sequence: CARSLPPTNPWPQHF. The CDR3 region has the DNA TGTGCCAGAAGCCTCCCGCCCACAAATCCATGGCCCCAGCATTTT.

This clone was seen just once. V usage is TRBV29-1 and J usage is TRBJ2-7; 8 nucleotides line up with TRBD1. The CDR3 has 13 residues. Looked up from germline, CDR1 is SQVTM and CDR2 is ANQGSEA. Unmatched junction bases numbered 6, after V lost 3 bases and J lost 5 bases. CDR3 nucleotide sequence: TGCAGCGTTGAGCCGGGACAGGCCCACGAGCAGTACTTC. Protein: CSVEPGQAHEQYF.

CDR3 region: CASSIDLGTGWNEQFF. The CDR3, as DNA: TGTGCCAGTAGTATAGATCTCGGGACAGGTTGGAATGAGCAGTTCTTC. The rearrangement joins TRBV19 to TRBJ2-1; 8 nucleotides match TRBD1. V dropped 0 bases and J dropped 7; count of bases not matched to a gene: 8. Germline loops: CDR1 LNHDA, CDR2 SQIVND (reference sequence). The CDR3 consists of 16 residues.

The J gene is TRBJ1-1, the V gene TRBV10-3; the D gene is possibly TRBD1 (5 bases). Trimming removed 7 bases at V and 0 bases at J, with 15 bases between. This CDR3 has 15 amino acids. Germline V gene sequence: CDR1 ENHRY, CDR2 SYGVKD. As DNA, the CDR3 is TGTGCCATCAAAAAAAGGCAGGACATGAACACTGAAGCTTTCTTT. It translates to CAIKKRQDMNTEAFF.

The rearrangement joins TRBV21-1 to TRBJ2-1; the table's D call TRBD2 went unverified against the DNA. TRBV21-1 is annotated as a pseudogene. The CDR3 has 15 amino acids. In nucleotides, the CDR3 is TGTGCCAGCAGCAAATGGTCGGGAGGGTTCGTTGAGCAGTTCTTC. Translation: CASSKWSGGFVEQFF.